This TCR beta chain is drawn from a study of OX40 agonist ivuxolimab in advanced cancers. Study summary: Therapy given before enrollment (anti-PD-1, anti-PD-L1 or anti-CTLA-4) was allowed, and roughly 42% had some.

As to this clone: Antigen specificity is unknown.

Some clones are missing from TCRdb's copy, which holds only in-frame ones; the method was immunoSEQ multiplex PCR. The table records approximately 89,000 clones, approximately 86% of them present only once. Points from the study as a whole: At 0.1 to 3.0 mg/kg and by week 6, CD4+ and CD8+ T cells in the blood had expanded clonally.

The TCR sequence derives from an adult with an advanced solid tumor such as melanoma, head and neck, liver or kidney cancer. The specimen comprised CD4+ or CD8+ T cells sorted from blood, sampled in a trial of the OX40 agonist ivuxolimab.

The CDR3 DNA reads TGTGCCAGCTCACCACGAGAGACCTTGTATGGCTACACCTTC. It specifies CASSPRETLYGYTF. The V and J genes are TRBV18 and TRBJ1-2; no clear D. Germline V gene sequence: CDR1 KGHSH, CDR2 LQKENI. V was trimmed by 1 base and J by 5 bases, leaving 11 bases between them. CDR3 length: 14 amino acids.